This entry lists 11 T cell receptor beta chains sequenced from one sample in a study of T cells in Graves' hyperthyroidism and ophthalmopathy. What was amplified from RNA transcripts were TCR beta CDR3 regions. HTBI primers drove first-round RT-PCR of the TCR CDR3. TCRdb analysed the multiplex PCR reads with MiXCR anew, one entry per CDR3 protein. The data show some 500,000 distinct CDR3 sequences, roughly a sixth seen once. Sequencing used blood. Every receptor here comes from a woman between 25 and 40 years old with Graves' ophthalmopathy.

This clonotype appeared many times. The chain carries TRBV2 and TRBJ2-7; 10 positions agree with TRBD2. The germline V gene has CDR1 SNHLY and CDR2 FYNNEI. The CDR3 has 14 residues. V trimming: 6 bases; J trimming: 1 base; junction bases outside the gene matches: 3. CDR3 in amino acids: CASRELAGSYEQYF. CDR3 coding DNA: TGTGCCAGCAGGGAACTAGCGGGGTCCTACGAGCAGTACTTC.

CDR3 coding DNA: TGTGCCAGCAGCTCGACTAGCGGGAGGGGCGAGCAGTACTTC. It specifies CASSSTSGRGEQYF. The rearrangement uses TRBV5-6 and TRBJ2-7; 14 bases map to TRBD2. The CDR3 contains 14 residues. Germline values: CDR1 SGHDT, CDR2 YYEEEE. V was pared by 3 bases and J by 6 bases, with 2 bases of the junction left unmatched.

This clonotype came up many times. The chain employs TRBV5-1 and TRBJ2-5; 11 nucleotides match TRBD1. CDR1 is SGHRS, CDR2 YFSETQ, per germline. J lost 2 bases, V lost 2 bases, and 11 bases had no gene match. CDR3 length: 18 residues. The CDR3 nucleotides are TGCGCCAGCAGCTTCCTACTCCCCGGGACAGGGGGACAAGAGACCCAGTACTTC. Translating it yields CASSFLLPGTGGQETQYF.

This clonotype has a count of ten or more. The gene calls are TRBV12-3 or TRBV12-4 and TRBJ1-5, with a tentative D call TRBD1 (5 bases). This CDR3 region has 17 residues. V was cut by 3 bases and J by 2 bases, with 17 bases left in between. CDR3 loop: CASSLGQFSRGNQPQHF. Here the CDR3 DNA reads TGTGCCAGCAGTTTGGGGCAGTTCTCTAGAGGCAATCAGCCCCAGCATTTT.

In its sample, this clonotype was seen a few times. The chain has TRBV7-9 and TRBJ2-5, with no clear D. The ends were cut back, 6 bases at V and 3 bases at J, with 14 bases in the middle. This CDR3 is built from 14 residues. Germline V gene sequence: CDR1 SEHNR, CDR2 FQNEAQ (reference sequence). CDR3 nucleotides: TGTGCCAGCAGAGCACCAGAGGCAAAAGAGACCCAGTACTTC. It is translated as CASRAPEAKETQYF.

The chain recombines TRBV7-8 with TRBJ2-7; D is unclear. This CDR3 is 15 amino acids long. The germline gives CDR1 SGHVS, CDR2 FQNEAQ. V was cut by 1 base and J by 0 bases, with 10 bases left in between. This CDR3 is CASSLGIRSSYEQYF. The CDR3 DNA follows: TGTGCCAGCAGCTTAGGGATCAGAAGCTCCTACGAGCAGTACTTC. The complete variable domain, with remaining parts taken from reference TRBV7-8 and TRBJ2-7, reads GAGVSQSPRYKVAKRGQDVALRCDPISGHVSLFWYQQALGQGPEFLTYFQNEAQLDKSGLPSDRFFAERPEGSVSTLKIQRTQQEDSAVYLCASSLGIRSSYEQYFGPGTRLTVT.

This chain uses TRBV9 with TRBJ2-2; 15 nucleotides align to TRBD2. The CDR3 is 19 residues long. The germline gives CDR1 SGDLS, CDR2 YYNGEE. V lost 0 bases to trimming and J lost 4 bases; unmatched junction nucleotides: 7. In DNA, the CDR3 is TGTGCCAGCAGCGTAGGAGGACTAGCGGGAGGGCCGGGCACCGGGGAGCTGTTTTTT. Translating it yields CASSVGGLAGGPGTGELFF.

This clonotype was picked up many times. This chain joins TRBV20-1 and TRBJ2-1; no reliable D call. This CDR3 has 14 amino acids. Germline V gene data show CDR1 as DFQATT and CDR2 as SNEGSKA (reference sequence). The V and J ends lost 0 bases and 11 bases respectively, with 17 bases between them. The CDR3 spells CSARDMDQELKQFF. For the CDR3, the DNA is TGCAGTGCTAGAGATATGGACCAGGAATTGAAGCAGTTCTTC.

In this sample, this clonotype turned up many times. J is TRBJ2-1 and V is TRBV20-1; TRBD2 matches 9 bases. There are 18 residues in the CDR3. The germline V gene has CDR1 DFQATT and CDR2 SNEGSKA (reference sequence). With V trimmed by 1 base and J by 0 bases, 10 bases remained unmatched. The DNA of the CDR3 is TGCAGTGCTAGAGCCGGTAGCGGGAGTTGGAGCTCCTACAATGAGCAGTTCTTC. Translating gives CSARAGSGSWSSYNEQFF.

This clonotype has ten or more counts. This sequence joins TRBV30 and TRBJ2-3; maybe TRBD2 (6 bases). Germline V gene lookup returns CDR1 GTSNPN and CDR2 SVGIG (reference sequence). CDR3 length: 12 residues. Trimming removed 3 bases at V and 4 bases at J, with 8 bases between. This CDR3 is CAWREGSDTQYF. The CDR3 nucleotides read TGTGCCTGGAGGGAGGGATCAGATACGCAGTATTTT.

As for this clonotype: This sequence may be a read error, since a much larger clone differs from it by one base. V is TRBV15 and J is TRBJ2-7, with TRBD2 matching 7 bases. This CDR3 has 15 residues. The germline V gene has CDR1 LNHNV and CDR2 YYDKDF (reference sequence). The CDR3 region has the DNA TGTGCCACCAGCAGAGATCCTGCTAGCGGCTACGAGAAGTACTTC. Amino acids: CATSRDPASGYEKYF.